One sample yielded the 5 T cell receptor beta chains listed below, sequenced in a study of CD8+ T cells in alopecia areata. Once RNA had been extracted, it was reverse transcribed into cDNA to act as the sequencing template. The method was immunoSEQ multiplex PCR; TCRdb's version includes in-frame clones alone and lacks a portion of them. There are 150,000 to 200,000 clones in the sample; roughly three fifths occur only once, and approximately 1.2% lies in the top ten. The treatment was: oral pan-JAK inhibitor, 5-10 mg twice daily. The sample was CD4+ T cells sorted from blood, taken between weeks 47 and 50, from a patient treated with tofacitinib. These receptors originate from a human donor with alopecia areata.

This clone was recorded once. CDR3 region: CSVLIPGTEAFF. The CDR3 nucleotides read TGCAGCGTTTTAATCCCGGGCACTGAAGCTTTCTTT. V and J are TRBV29-1 and TRBJ1-1; D ambiguous. CDR1 is SQVTM, CDR2 ANQGSEA, per germline. There are 12 residues in the CDR3. The V gene lost 5 bases and the J gene lost 4 bases, with 11 bases spanning the gap. Full variable domain (missing parts from reference TRBV29-1 and TRBJ1-1): SAVISQKPSRDICQRGTSLTIQCQVDSQVTMMFWYRQQPGQSLTLIATANQGSEATYESGFVIDKFPISRPNLTFSTLTVSNMSPEDSSIYLCSVLIPGTEAFFGQGTRLTVV.

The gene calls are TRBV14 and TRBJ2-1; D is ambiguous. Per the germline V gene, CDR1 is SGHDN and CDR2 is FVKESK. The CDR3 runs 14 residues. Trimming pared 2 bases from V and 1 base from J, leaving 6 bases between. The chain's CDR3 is CASSQTGSYNEQFF. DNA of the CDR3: TGTGCCAGCAGCCAAACGGGTTCCTACAATGAGCAGTTCTTC.

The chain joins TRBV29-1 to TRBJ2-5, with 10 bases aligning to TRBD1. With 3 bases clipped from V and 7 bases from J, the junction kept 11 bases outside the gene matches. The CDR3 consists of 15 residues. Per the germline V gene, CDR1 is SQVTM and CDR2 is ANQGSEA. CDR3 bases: TGCAGCGTTGATAGGGACAGGGGACGGTCACGGACCCAGTACTTC. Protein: CSVDRDRGRSRTQYF.

The CDR3 sequence is CASGTPRGSPLHF. CDR3 bases: TGTGCCAGCGGTACCCCCCGGGGTTCACCCCTCCACTTT. The chain links TRBV27 to TRBJ1-6; D ambiguous. V lost 8 bases, J lost 9 bases, and 14 bases lay in between. The CDR3 length is 13 residues. Germline values: CDR1 MNHEY, CDR2 SMNVEV (reference sequence).

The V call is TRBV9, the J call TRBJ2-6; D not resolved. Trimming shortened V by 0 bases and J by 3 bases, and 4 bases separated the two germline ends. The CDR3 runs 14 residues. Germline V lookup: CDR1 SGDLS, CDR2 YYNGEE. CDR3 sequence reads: CASSVESGANVLTF. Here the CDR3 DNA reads TGTGCCAGCAGCGTAGAAAGTGGGGCCAACGTCCTGACTTTC.